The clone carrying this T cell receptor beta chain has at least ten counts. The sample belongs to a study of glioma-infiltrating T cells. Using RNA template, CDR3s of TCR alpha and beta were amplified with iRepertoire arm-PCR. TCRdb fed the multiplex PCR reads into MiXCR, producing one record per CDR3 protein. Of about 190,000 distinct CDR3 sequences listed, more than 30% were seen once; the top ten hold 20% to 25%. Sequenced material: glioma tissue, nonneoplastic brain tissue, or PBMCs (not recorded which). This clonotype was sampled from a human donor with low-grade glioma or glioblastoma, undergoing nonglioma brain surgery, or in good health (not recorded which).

CDR3 bases: TGTGCCAGCAGCTTAATGGGACAGACAGTCAATGAGCAGTTCTTC. Protein: CASSLMGQTVNEQFF. The V call is TRBV7-2, the J call TRBJ2-1; 7 bases line up with TRBD1. CDR3 size: 15 residues. The trim removed 2 bases at V and 6 bases at J, leaving 7 bases unmatched. CDR1 and CDR2 (germline): SGHTA, FQGNSA.